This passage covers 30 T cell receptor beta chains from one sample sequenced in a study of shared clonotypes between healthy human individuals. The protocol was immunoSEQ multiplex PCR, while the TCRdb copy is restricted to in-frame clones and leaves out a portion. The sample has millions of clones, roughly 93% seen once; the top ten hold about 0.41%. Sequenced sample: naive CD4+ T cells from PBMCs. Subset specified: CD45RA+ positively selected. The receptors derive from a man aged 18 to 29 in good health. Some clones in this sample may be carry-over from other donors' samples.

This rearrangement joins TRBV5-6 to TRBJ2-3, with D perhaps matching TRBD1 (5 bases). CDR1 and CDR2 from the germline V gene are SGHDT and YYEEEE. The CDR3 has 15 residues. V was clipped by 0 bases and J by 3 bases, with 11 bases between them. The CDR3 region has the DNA TGTGCCAGCAGCTTGGCTCCGACAGCGACAGATACGCAGTATTTT. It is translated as CASSLAPTATDTQYF.

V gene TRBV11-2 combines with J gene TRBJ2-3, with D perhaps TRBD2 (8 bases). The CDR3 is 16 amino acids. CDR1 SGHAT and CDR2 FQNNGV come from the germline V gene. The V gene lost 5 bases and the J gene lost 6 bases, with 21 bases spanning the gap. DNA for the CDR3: TGTGCCAGCAGCCCCTCCGGGGGGGGCAGGGGGGATACGCAGTATTTT. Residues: CASSPSGGGRGDTQYF. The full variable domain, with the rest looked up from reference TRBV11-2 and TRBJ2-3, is EAGVAQSPRYKIIEKRQSVAFWCNPISGHATLYWYQQILGQGPKLLIQFQNNGVVDDSQLPKDRFSAERLKGVDSTLKIQPAKLEDSAVYLCASSPSGGGRGDTQYFGPGTRLTVL.

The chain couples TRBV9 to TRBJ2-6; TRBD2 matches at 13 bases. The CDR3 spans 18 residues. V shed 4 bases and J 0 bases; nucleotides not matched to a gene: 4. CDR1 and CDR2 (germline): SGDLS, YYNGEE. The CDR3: CASSLGLAGYSGANVLTF. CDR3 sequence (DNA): TGTGCCAGCAGCTTGGGACTAGCGGGATACTCTGGGGCCAACGTCCTGACTTTC. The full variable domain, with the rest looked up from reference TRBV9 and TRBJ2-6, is DSGVTQTPKHLITATGQRVTLRCSPRSGDLSVYWYQQSLDQGLQFLIQYYNGEERAKGNILERFSAQQFPDLHSELNLSSLELGDSALYFCASSLGLAGYSGANVLTFGAGSRLTVL.

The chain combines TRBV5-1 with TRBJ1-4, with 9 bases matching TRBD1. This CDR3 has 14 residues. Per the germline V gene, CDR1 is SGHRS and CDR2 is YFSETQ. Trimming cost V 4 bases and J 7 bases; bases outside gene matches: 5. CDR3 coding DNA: TGCGCCAGCAGCCCCGGGACAGGGAGTGAAAAACTGTTTTTT. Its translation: CASSPGTGSEKLFF. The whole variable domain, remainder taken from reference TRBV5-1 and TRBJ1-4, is KAGVTQTPRYLIKTRGQQVTLSCSPISGHRSVSWYQQTPGQGLQFLFEYFSETQRNKGNFPGRFSGRQFSNSRSEMNVSTLELGDSALYLCASSPGTGSEKLFFGSGTQLSVL.

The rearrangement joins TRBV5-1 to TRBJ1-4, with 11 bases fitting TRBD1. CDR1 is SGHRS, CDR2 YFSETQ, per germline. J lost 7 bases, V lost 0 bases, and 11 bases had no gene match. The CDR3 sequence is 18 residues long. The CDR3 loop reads CASSLVLQAGQGGEKLFF. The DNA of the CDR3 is TGCGCCAGCAGCTTGGTTCTCCAAGCGGGACAGGGGGGTGAAAAACTGTTTTTT.

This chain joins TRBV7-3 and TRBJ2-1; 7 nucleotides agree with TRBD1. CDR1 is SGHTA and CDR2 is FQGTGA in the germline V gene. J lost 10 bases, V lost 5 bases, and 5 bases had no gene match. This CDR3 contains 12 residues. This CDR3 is CASSRGRSEQFF. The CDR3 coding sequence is TGTGCCAGCAGCAGGGGGCGGTCAGAGCAGTTCTTC. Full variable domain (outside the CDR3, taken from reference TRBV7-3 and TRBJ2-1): GAGVSQTPSNKVTEKGKYVELRCDPISGHTALYWYRQSLGQGPEFLIYFQGTGAADDSGLPNDRFFAVRPEGSVSTLKIQRTERGDSAVYLCASSRGRSEQFFGPGTRLTVL.

CDR3 nucleotides: TGTGCCAGCAGCCATGGGACTAGCGGGCACAATGAGCAGTTCTTC. This gives the protein CASSHGTSGHNEQFF. V gene TRBV11-3 combines with J gene TRBJ2-1, with 12 positions matching TRBD2. V lost 5 bases and J lost 5; bases outside the gene matches: 4. CDR1 and CDR2 (germline): SGHNT, YENEEA. CDR3 length: 15 residues.

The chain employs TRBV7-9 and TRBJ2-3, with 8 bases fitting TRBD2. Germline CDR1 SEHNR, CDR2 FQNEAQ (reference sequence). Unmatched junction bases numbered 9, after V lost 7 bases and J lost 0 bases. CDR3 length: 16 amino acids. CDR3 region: CASTLWAGGSTDTQYF. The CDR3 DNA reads TGTGCCAGCACTCTTTGGGCGGGAGGTAGCACAGATACGCAGTATTTT.

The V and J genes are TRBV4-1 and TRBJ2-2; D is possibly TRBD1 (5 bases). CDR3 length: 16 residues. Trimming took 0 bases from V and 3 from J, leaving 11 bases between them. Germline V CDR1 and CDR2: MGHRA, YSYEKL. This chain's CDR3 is CASSQEPQADTGELFF. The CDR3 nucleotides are TGCGCCAGCAGCCAAGAACCACAGGCAGACACCGGGGAGCTGTTTTTT.

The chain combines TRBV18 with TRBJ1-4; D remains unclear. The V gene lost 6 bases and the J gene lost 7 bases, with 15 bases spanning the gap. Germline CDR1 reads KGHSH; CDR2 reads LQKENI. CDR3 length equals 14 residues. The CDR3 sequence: CASSPRDGPEKLFF. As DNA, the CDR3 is TGTGCCAGCTCCCCCCGCGACGGGCCTGAAAAACTGTTTTTT.

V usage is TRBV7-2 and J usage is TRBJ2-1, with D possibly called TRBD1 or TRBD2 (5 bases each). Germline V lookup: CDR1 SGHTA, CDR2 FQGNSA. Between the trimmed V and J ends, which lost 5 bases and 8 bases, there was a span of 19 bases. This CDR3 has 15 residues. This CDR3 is CASSARGAVGDEQFF. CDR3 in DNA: TGTGCCAGCAGCGCCCGTGGAGCGGTGGGGGATGAGCAGTTCTTC.

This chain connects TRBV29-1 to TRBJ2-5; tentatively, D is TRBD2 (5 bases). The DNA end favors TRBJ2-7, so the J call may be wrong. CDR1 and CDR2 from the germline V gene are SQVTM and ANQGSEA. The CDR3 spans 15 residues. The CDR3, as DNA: TGCAGCCCAGACCCCCCCTGCGGGTCCTCCTACGAGCAGTACTTC. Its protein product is CSPDPPCGSSYEQYF.

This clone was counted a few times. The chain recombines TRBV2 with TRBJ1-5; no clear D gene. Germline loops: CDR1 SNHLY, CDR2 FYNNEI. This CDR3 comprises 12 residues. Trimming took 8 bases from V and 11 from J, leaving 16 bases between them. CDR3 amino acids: CASGAPPWAQHF. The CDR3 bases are TGTGCCAGCGGCGCCCCTCCGTGGGCCCAGCATTTT. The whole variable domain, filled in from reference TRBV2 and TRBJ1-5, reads EPEVTQTPSHQVTQMGQEVILRCVPISNHLYFYWYRQILGQKVEFLVSFYNNEISEKSEIFDDQFSVERPDGSNFTLKIRSTKLEDSAMYFCASGAPPWAQHFGDGTRLSIL.

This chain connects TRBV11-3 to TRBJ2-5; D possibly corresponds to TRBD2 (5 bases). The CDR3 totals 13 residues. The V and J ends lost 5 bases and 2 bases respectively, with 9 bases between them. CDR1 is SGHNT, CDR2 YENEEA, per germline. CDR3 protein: CASSRAEQETQYF. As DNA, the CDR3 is TGTGCCAGCAGCCGAGCGGAGCAAGAGACCCAGTACTTC.

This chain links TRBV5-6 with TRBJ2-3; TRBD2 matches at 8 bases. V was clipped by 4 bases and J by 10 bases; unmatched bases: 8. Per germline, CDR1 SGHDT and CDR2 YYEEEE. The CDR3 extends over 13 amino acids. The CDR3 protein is CASSIRAGEAQYF. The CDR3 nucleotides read TGTGCCAGCAGCATCCGAGCGGGAGAGGCGCAGTATTTT.

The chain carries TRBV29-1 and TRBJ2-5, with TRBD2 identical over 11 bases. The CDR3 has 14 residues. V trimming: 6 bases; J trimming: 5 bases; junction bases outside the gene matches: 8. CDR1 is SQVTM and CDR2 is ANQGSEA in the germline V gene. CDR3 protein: CSVGTGTSGETQYF. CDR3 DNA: TGCAGCGTCGGCACCGGGACTAGCGGCGAGACCCAGTACTTC.

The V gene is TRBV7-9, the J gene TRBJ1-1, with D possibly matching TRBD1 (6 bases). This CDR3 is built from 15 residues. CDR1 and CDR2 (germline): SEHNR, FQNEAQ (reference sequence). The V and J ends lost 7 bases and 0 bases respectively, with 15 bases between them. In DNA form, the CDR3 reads TGTGCCAGCAACCCCCGACAGGAACTGAACACTGAAGCTTTCTTT. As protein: CASNPRQELNTEAFF.

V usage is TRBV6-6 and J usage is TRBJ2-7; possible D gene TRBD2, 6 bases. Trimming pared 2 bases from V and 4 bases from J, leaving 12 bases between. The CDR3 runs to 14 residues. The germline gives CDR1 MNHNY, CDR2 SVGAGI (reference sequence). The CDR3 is CASSYGTRSYEQYF. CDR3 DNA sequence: TGTGCCAGCAGTTACGGGACTCGGAGTTACGAGCAGTACTTC.

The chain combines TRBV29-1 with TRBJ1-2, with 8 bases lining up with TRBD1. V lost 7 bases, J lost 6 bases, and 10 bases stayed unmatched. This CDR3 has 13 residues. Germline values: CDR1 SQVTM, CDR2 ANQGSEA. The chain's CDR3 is CSAYRTGKHGYTF. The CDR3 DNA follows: TGCAGCGCCTACCGGACAGGGAAACATGGCTACACCTTC.

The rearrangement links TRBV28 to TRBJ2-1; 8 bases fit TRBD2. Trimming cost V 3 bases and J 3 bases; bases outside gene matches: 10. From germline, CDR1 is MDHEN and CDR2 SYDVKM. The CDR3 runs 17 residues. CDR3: CASSFFKSSGFYNEQFF. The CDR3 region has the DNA TGTGCCAGCAGTTTCTTCAAGTCTAGCGGGTTCTACAATGAGCAGTTCTTC.

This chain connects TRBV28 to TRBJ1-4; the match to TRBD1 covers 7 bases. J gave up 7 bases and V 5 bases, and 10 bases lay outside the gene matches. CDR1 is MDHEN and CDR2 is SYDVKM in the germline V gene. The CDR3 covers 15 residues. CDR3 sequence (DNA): TGTGCCAGCAGTCTACAGGGGAGGGGTAGTGAAAAACTGTTTTTT. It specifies CASSLQGRGSEKLFF. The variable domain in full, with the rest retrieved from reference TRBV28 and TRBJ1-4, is DVKVTQSSRYLVKRTGEKVFLECVQDMDHENMFWYRQDPGLGLRLIYFSYDVKMKEKGDIPEGYSVSREKKERFSLILESASTNQTSMYLCASSLQGRGSEKLFFGSGTQLSVL.

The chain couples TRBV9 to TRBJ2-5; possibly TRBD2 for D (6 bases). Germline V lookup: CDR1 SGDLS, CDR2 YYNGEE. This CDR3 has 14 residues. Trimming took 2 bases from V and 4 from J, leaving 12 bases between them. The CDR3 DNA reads TGTGCCAGCAGCGTGATGGACTACTTAGAGACCCAGTACTTC. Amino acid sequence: CASSVMDYLETQYF.

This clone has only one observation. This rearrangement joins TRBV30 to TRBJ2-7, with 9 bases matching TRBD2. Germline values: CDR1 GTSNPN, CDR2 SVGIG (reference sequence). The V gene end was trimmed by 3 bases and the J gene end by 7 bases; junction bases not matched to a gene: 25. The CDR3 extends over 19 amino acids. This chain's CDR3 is CAWRRDGSSWLAGIGEQYF. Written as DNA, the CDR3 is TGTGCCTGGAGGAGGGACGGCTCCTCCTGGCTAGCGGGAATAGGGGAGCAGTACTTC.

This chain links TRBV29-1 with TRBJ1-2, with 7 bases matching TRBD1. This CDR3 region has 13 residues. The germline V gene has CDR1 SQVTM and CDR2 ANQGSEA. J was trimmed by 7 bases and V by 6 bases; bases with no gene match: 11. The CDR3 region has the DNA TGCAGCGTCGAGAATACAGGGGCGGCTGGCTACACCTTC. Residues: CSVENTGAAGYTF.

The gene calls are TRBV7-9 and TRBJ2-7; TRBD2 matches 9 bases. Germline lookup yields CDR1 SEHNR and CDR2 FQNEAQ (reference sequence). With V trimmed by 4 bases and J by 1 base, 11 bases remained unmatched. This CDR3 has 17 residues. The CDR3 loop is CASSSIARLAASYEQYF. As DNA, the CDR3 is TGTGCCAGCAGCTCCATCGCCCGACTAGCGGCATCCTACGAGCAGTACTTC.

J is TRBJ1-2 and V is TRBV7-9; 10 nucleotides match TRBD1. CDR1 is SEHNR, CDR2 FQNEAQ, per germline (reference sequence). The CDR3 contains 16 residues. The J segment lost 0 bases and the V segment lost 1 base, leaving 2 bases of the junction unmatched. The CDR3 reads CASSLVDRGPNYGYTF. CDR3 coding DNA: TGTGCCAGCAGCTTAGTTGACAGGGGGCCTAACTATGGCTACACCTTC.

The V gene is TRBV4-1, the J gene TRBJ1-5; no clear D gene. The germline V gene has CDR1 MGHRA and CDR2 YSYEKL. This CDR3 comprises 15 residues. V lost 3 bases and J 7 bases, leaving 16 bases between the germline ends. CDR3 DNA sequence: TGCGCCAGCAGCCAGCTAGGGCTTTTAGTGCAGCCCCAGCATTTT. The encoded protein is CASSQLGLLVQPQHF.

CDR3 sequence reads: CAISEPVGRTSGTDTQYF. The CDR3 coding sequence is TGTGCCATCAGTGAGCCGGTAGGTAGGACTAGCGGCACAGATACGCAGTATTTT. V gene TRBV10-3 combines with J gene TRBJ2-3, with 9 bases aligning to TRBD2. Germline V lookup: CDR1 ENHRY, CDR2 SYGVKD. This CDR3 is 18 amino acids long. Trimming took 2 bases from V and 1 from J; bases not matched to a gene: 10.

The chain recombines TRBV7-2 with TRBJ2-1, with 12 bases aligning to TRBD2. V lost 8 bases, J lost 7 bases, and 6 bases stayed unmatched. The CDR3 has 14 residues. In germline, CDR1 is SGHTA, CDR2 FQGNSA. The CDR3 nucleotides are TGTGCCAGCTCGGCGACTAGCGGGAGAAATGAGCAGTTCTTC. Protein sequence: CASSATSGRNEQFF.

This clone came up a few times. CDR3 nucleotide sequence: TGTGCCAGCAGCAGCCTGATGGGGGACACTGAAGCTTTCTTT. Amino acids: CASSSLMGDTEAFF. The chain carries TRBV7-2 and TRBJ1-1; D might be TRBD1 (5 bases). Germline CDR1 and CDR2: SGHTA and FQGNSA. V lost 5 bases, J lost 3 bases, and 13 bases lay in between. CDR3 length: 14 residues.